This T cell receptor beta chain was obtained from a study of OX40 agonist ivuxolimab in advanced cancers. Study-wide points: Dosing at 0.1 to 3.0 mg/kg was accompanied by clonal expansion of CD4+ and CD8+ blood T cells by week 6. Among the lowest peripheral clonal expansion occurred in 0.1-3.0 mg/kg partial responders.

Trimming cost V 6 bases and J 4 bases, with 18 bases left between them. In germline, CDR1 is MDHEN, CDR2 SYDVKM. CDR3 length equals 16 residues. On this clone: The antigen remains undetermined.

The protocol was immunoSEQ multiplex PCR, while the TCRdb copy is restricted to in-frame clones and leaves out a portion. The sample carries over 50,000 clones, approximately 92% recorded once. Patients were excluded for autoimmune disease history or systemic immunosuppression. Here the sequenced sample was CD4+ or CD8+ T cells sorted from blood, taken in a trial of the OX40 agonist ivuxolimab. The chain joins TRBV28 to TRBJ1-4, with D possibly TRBD1 on 5 matching bases. The clonotype was recovered from an adult with an advanced solid tumor such as melanoma, head and neck, liver or kidney cancer. Here the CDR3 DNA reads TGTGCCAGCAGCCGGTTGGGTCGGGGGATTAATGAAAAACTGTTTTTT. It encodes CASSRLGRGINEKLFF.